The 23 T cell receptor beta chains in this list originate from one sample, sequenced in a study of cytomegalovirus exposure and HLA in healthy donors. Sequenced by immunoSEQ multiplex PCR; TCRdb stores in-frame clones only, minus some. The sample carries 150,000 to 200,000 clones, 84% recorded once. Sequencing was carried out using PBMCs. The receptors derive from a young man in good health and CMV-seropositive.

V usage is TRBV30 and J usage is TRBJ1-3; D remains unclear. The germline V gene encodes CDR1 GTSNPN and CDR2 SVGIG (reference sequence). The CDR3 has 15 residues. V was clipped by 0 bases and J by 0 bases, with 9 bases between them. The CDR3 spells CAWSVISHSGNTIYF. The CDR3 bases are TGTGCCTGGAGTGTAATTAGTCACTCTGGAAACACCATATATTTT.

The CDR3 loop reads CASRGTGTYGYTF. For the CDR3, the DNA is TGTGCCAGCAGGGGGACAGGGACGTATGGCTACACCTTC. The chain joins TRBV6-5 to TRBJ1-2, with 9 bases matching TRBD1. The V and J ends lost 6 bases and 5 bases, in that order; junction bases with no gene match: 4. CDR1 MNHEY and CDR2 SVGAGI come from the germline V gene. The CDR3 is 13 residues long.

The chain has TRBV25-1 and TRBJ2-1; the match to TRBD2 covers 16 bases. The V gene's germline CDR1 is MGHDK and CDR2 SYGVNS. V dropped 4 bases and J dropped 8; count of bases not matched to a gene: 8. The CDR3 runs to 17 residues. The CDR3, as DNA: TGTGCCAGCAGTGTCCTGGGACTAGCGGGAGGGTCTTATGAGCAGTTCTTC. Encoded protein: CASSVLGLAGGSYEQFF. The full variable domain, its missing parts supplied by reference TRBV25-1 and TRBJ2-1, is EADIYQTPRYLVIGTGKKITLECSQTMGHDKMYWYQQDPGMELHLIHYSYGVNSTEKGDLSSESTVSRIRTEHFPLTLESARPSHTSQYLCASSVLGLAGGSYEQFFGPGTRLTVL.

The chain carries TRBV5-1 and TRBJ2-5; 7 bases are a match to TRBD2. The CDR3 has 13 amino acids. Germline lookup yields CDR1 SGHRS and CDR2 YFSETQ. The V and J ends lost 1 base and 4 bases, in that order; junction bases with no gene match: 1. Written as DNA, the CDR3 is TGCGCCAGCAGCTTGTGGGGGGGAGAGACCCAGTACTTC. Translated: CASSLWGGETQYF.

This clone showed up just a few times. The chain carries TRBV4-2 and TRBJ2-3, with a weak D call TRBD2 (6 bases). The V and J ends lost 6 bases and 1 base respectively, with 11 bases between them. The CDR3 loop spans 14 amino acids. Germline loops: CDR1 LGHNA, CDR2 YNFKEQ. The CDR3 DNA reads TGTGCCAGCAGGAGGAGGGAGGGCACAGATACGCAGTATTTT. Translated, it gives CASRRREGTDTQYF.

The rearrangement joins TRBV5-1 to TRBJ2-1; 12 nucleotides line up with TRBD2. V shed 4 bases and J 6 bases; nucleotides not matched to a gene: 5. Germline V lookup: CDR1 SGHRS, CDR2 YFSETQ. This CDR3 is 15 amino acids long. CDR3 bases: TGCGCCAGCAGCCGAGGACTAGCGGGATTCAATGAGCAGTTCTTC. Its translation is CASSRGLAGFNEQFF. The entire variable domain, with the rest obtained from reference TRBV5-1 and TRBJ2-1, is as follows: KAGVTQTPRYLIKTRGQQVTLSCSPISGHRSVSWYQQTPGQGLQFLFEYFSETQRNKGNFPGRFSGRQFSNSRSEMNVSTLELGDSALYLCASSRGLAGFNEQFFGPGTRLTVL.

The V call is TRBV29-1, the J call TRBJ2-3, with D tentatively TRBD2 (6 bases). Trimming removed 5 bases at V and 2 bases at J, with 20 bases between. The V gene's germline CDR1 is SQVTM and CDR2 ANQGSEA. The CDR3 is 16 residues long. CDR3 residues: CSVPYREVGITDTQYF. CDR3 nucleotide sequence: TGCAGCGTTCCCTATAGGGAGGTTGGTATCACAGATACGCAGTATTTT.

The chain is built from TRBV7-9 and TRBJ1-4; a possible D gene is TRBD1 (5 bases). Germline-derived CDR1 and CDR2 are SEHNR and FQNEAQ (reference sequence). V was clipped by 11 bases and J by 1 base, with 14 bases between them. The CDR3 extends over 14 amino acids. The CDR3 sequence: CACTPTETNEKLFF. In DNA, the CDR3 is TGTGCCTGCACGCCGACAGAAACTAATGAAAAACTGTTTTTT.

This clone was picked up a small number of times. The chain is built from TRBV19 and TRBJ1-5, with 8 bases identical to TRBD1. Germline lookup yields CDR1 LNHDA and CDR2 SQIVND (reference sequence). The junction had 6 bases not matched to a gene; V was cut back by 4 bases and J by 1 base. This CDR3 has 16 residues. The CDR3 nucleotides read TGTGCCAGTAGTAGGATTGACAGGGGAAGCAATCAGCCCCAGCATTTT. This gives the protein CASSRIDRGSNQPQHF.

V and J are TRBV7-2 and TRBJ2-7; TRBD2 is a possible D gene (5 bases). There are 13 residues in the CDR3. Trimming took off 4 bases at V and 0 bases at J, with 7 bases between the two ends. Germline lookup yields CDR1 SGHTA and CDR2 FQGNSA. This CDR3 reads CASSSDFSYEQYF. The CDR3 DNA sequence: TGTGCCAGCAGCTCGGACTTCTCCTACGAGCAGTACTTC.

The V and J genes are TRBV30 and TRBJ1-1; D perhaps matches TRBD1 (6 bases). Trimming stripped 3 bases from V and 5 bases from J, with 22 bases between. This CDR3 spans 16 amino acids. The germline V gene encodes CDR1 GTSNPN and CDR2 SVGIG (reference sequence). The CDR3 protein is CAWRAGVRGRGTEAFF. DNA of the CDR3: TGTGCCTGGAGGGCAGGGGTACGGGGGAGGGGGACTGAAGCTTTCTTT.

This rearrangement joins TRBV6-1 to TRBJ1-5; D is ambiguous. With 4 bases removed from V and 0 bases from J, the gap between germline ends came to 13 bases. CDR1 is MNHNS and CDR2 is SASEGT in the germline V gene. This CDR3 comprises 16 residues. The CDR3 DNA is TGTGCCAGCAGTGCGGAGGCTCCACATAGCAATCAGCCCCAGCATTTT. It encodes CASSAEAPHSNQPQHF.

The chain recombines TRBV15 with TRBJ2-5; 8 nucleotides match TRBD1. Germline V gives CDR1 LNHNV, CDR2 YYDKDF (reference sequence). V lost 3 bases to trimming and J lost 5 bases; unmatched junction nucleotides: 5. The CDR3 consists of 14 residues. CDR3 residues: CATSRGQGAETQYF. The CDR3 DNA is TGTGCCACCAGCAGGGGGCAGGGGGCGGAGACCCAGTACTTC.

This chain's CDR3 is CASSATLAIPSYEQYF. The CDR3 DNA sequence: TGCGCCAGCAGCGCGACTCTAGCGATACCATCCTACGAGCAGTACTTC. V is TRBV5-1 and J is TRBJ2-7, with D perhaps matching TRBD2 (6 bases). The CDR3 loop spans 16 amino acids. Germline CDR1 SGHRS, CDR2 YFSETQ. V lost 4 bases, J lost 1 base, and 18 bases lay in between.

This clone was seen only once. This chain uses TRBV5-1 with TRBJ2-7; possible D gene TRBD1, 6 bases. V shed 5 bases and J shed 1 base, with 10 bases lying between them. The CDR3 spans 13 residues. Germline V gene data show CDR1 as SGHRS and CDR2 as YFSETQ. CDR3 residues: CASRYRESYEQYF. In DNA, the CDR3 is TGCGCCAGCAGGTACAGGGAGTCCTACGAGCAGTACTTC.

This chain uses TRBV7-3 with TRBJ1-5; 8 bases line up with TRBD1. The germline gives CDR1 SGHTA, CDR2 FQGTGA. The CDR3 extends over 20 amino acids. Trimming at V came to 4 bases and at J to 5 bases, leaving 22 bases not matched to a gene. The CDR3 spells CASSSRHSPGTGTGDQPQHF. CDR3 DNA: TGTGCCAGCAGCTCCCGACATAGTCCCGGGACAGGTACGGGTGATCAGCCCCAGCATTTT.

The rearrangement uses TRBV7-3 and TRBJ2-1; 8 bases align to TRBD2. CDR1 SGHTA and CDR2 FQGTGA come from the germline V gene. The J segment lost 4 bases and the V segment lost 4 bases, leaving 3 bases of the junction unmatched. The CDR3 has 14 residues. The CDR3, as DNA: TGTGCCAGCAGCTCGGGGGGGGTATACAATGAGCAGTTCTTC. This translates into CASSSGGVYNEQFF.

The V and J genes are TRBV9 and TRBJ2-7, with D possibly TRBD1 on 6 matching bases. Trimming left V 3 bases short and J 2 bases short, with 12 bases between. The CDR3 length is 14 residues. The germline CDR1 and CDR2 sequences are SGDLS and YYNGEE. The CDR3, as DNA: TGTGCCAGCAGCGGCCGGGACAACACCTACGAGCAGTACTTC. It yields the protein CASSGRDNTYEQYF.

V gene TRBV5-3 combines with J gene TRBJ2-7; D is undetermined. TRBV5-3 is an open reading frame whose function is uncertain. The germline V and J ends were trimmed by 4 bases and 0 bases, with 8 bases remaining between them. The CDR3 has 13 residues. The CDR3 nucleotides are TGTGCCAGAAGCGCCGAGTCCTCCTACGAGCAGTACTTC. It codes for CARSAESSYEQYF.

The table lists this clone with a few counts. The rearrangement links TRBV28 to TRBJ1-5, with 9 bases lining up with TRBD1. Trimming at V came to 5 bases and at J to 7 bases, leaving 9 bases not matched to a gene. Per the germline V gene, CDR1 is MDHEN and CDR2 is SYDVKM. The CDR3 length is 15 residues. CDR3 protein: CASSLPGQGNQPQHF. DNA for the CDR3: TGTGCCAGCAGTCTACCGGGACAGGGAAACCAGCCCCAGCATTTT.

The chain carries TRBV7-6 and TRBJ2-7, with 9 bases aligning to TRBD2. Germline values: CDR1 SGHVS, CDR2 FNYEAQ. V lost 5 bases to trimming and J lost 6 bases; unmatched junction nucleotides: 14. The CDR3 sequence is 16 residues long. CDR3 nucleotides: TGTGCCAGCAGCCCCATGGGGCTAGCGGGACGGGTCGAGCAGTACTTC. This encodes CASSPMGLAGRVEQYF. The full variable domain, completed using reference TRBV7-6 and TRBJ2-7, is GAGVSQSPRYKVTKRGQDVALRCDPISGHVSLYWYRQALGQGPEFLTYFNYEAQQDKSGLPNDRFSAERPEGSISTLTIQRTEQRDSAMYRCASSPMGLAGRVEQYFGPGTRLTVT.

The chain uses TRBV28 and TRBJ2-1; D may be TRBD1 (6 bases). The length of the CDR3 is 15 residues. In germline, CDR1 is MDHEN, CDR2 SYDVKM. V was trimmed by 6 bases and J by 4 bases, leaving 16 bases between them. In DNA form, the CDR3 reads TGTGCCAGCAGGCATGGACAGCGTCAATACAATGAGCAGTTCTTC. Amino acids: CASRHGQRQYNEQFF. The full variable domain, rest sourced from reference TRBV28 and TRBJ2-1, is DVKVTQSSRYLVKRTGEKVFLECVQDMDHENMFWYRQDPGLGLRLIYFSYDVKMKEKGDIPEGYSVSREKKERFSLILESASTNQTSMYLCASRHGQRQYNEQFFGPGTRLTVL.

The table lists this clone with a count of one. The chain combines TRBV10-3 with TRBJ1-1; D may be TRBD1 (6 bases). The CDR3 spans 10 residues. With 7 bases removed from V and 10 bases from J, the gap between germline ends came to 10 bases. Germline V gene data show CDR1 as ENHRY and CDR2 as SYGVKD. CDR3 sequence: CAITGVGAFF. As DNA, the CDR3 is TGTGCCATCACAGGGGTGGGAGCTTTCTTT.